This T cell receptor beta chain was documented in a study of blood T cell repertoires in COVID-19. Study information: PBMCs, B-cell-depleted T cells, or T cells were the source of the cDNA or gDNA that made up the material.

V shed 7 bases and J shed 5 bases, with 6 bases lying between them. CDR1 and CDR2 from the germline V gene are SNHLY and FYNNEI. The CDR3 is 11 residues long. Recruitment covered over 20 US areas and drew participants whose ages spanned roughly 18 to 89 years. Participant-given clinical history determined each cohort assignment. In the source study's methods: The assay estimated nucleated cells by amplifying reference gene primers. This table comes from immunoSEQ multiplex PCR, and its TCRdb copy is limited to in-frame clones, with some not included. From that table come the V and J calls and clone size; the DNA was used to work out D and trimming. The table has some 270,000 clones, roughly 80% seen once.

The origin of this receptor is a man aged 45-65 years who had recovered from COVID-19. Material: PBMCs or T cells enriched from blood (not recorded which). The chain combines TRBV2 with TRBJ2-4; D gene uncertain. The CDR3 DNA reads TGTGCCAGCATGGCCGAAAACATTCAGTACTTC. Translated: CASMAENIQYF.